This TCR beta chain was retrieved from a study of CD8+ T cells in alopecia areata (dated by TCRdb to about 2018). Looking at the study overall: Skin from C3H/HeJ donors with spontaneous alopecia (roughly 6-12 months old) was grafted onto female C3H/HeJ recipients that were roughly 6-11 weeks old. To study T cell clonal expansion in alopecia areata, the researchers applied high-throughput TCRbeta sequencing to both the C3H/HeJ mouse model and human patients. Scalp tissue and sorted CD4+ and CD8+ peripheral blood T cells from patchy and totalis/universalis alopecia areata patients and from healthy controls were covered by human TCRbeta sequencing. Scalp clonality was compared across normal scalp (n=4), patchy alopecia areata scalp (n=8), and alopecia totalis/universalis scalp (n=8). RNA was obtained with the PAXgene miRNA kit for fixed scalp, the miRNeasy kit for PBMCs, and the RNeasy kit for mouse skin. TCRbeta CDR3 regions were amplified by immunoSEQ multiplex PCR using 35 Vbeta forward and 13 Jbeta reverse primers.

Cells from pooled mouse cutaneous lymph nodes were stained for CD4, CD8alpha, NKG2D, NKG2ACE and other markers and then sorted on a BD Influx. The CDR3, cysteine through phenylalanine, is 18 amino acids long. Shown are 42 bases from within the CDR3, in frame from base 1. The germline V gene (reference sequence) specifies LGHNA as CDR1 and YNLKQL as CDR2. The germline ends are 16 bases apart after V is trimmed by 0 bases and J by 0 bases. This clone has just a few counts. Its antigen remains undetermined. For this receptor, the gene names and germline sequences are taken from the mouse. The DNA ends 4 residues before the CDR3 does, and the rest of the CDR3 is filled in from the germline J gene. Libraries were prepared through the immunoSEQ multiplex PCR assay. RNA was extracted from all samples and reverse transcribed into cDNA as template for TCR sequencing. First-strand cDNA was synthesized using SuperScript III with a 2:1 mix of oligo-dT and random hexamers. A synthetic immune receptor repertoire was used to assess amplification bias, and residual bias was removed computationally. Sequencing of the libraries was done on Illumina HiSeq using 60 bp reads that spanned the CDR3 and were read from J toward V. The source study handled its data this way. Raw reads were preprocessed for error removal, and CDR3 was defined according to IMGT conventions as running from the conserved cysteine to phenylalanine. Clonality was computed as 1 minus the Shannon entropy, with the entropy normalized by log2 of the number of productive unique TCRs. Scalp TCRbeta sequences were cross-referenced with sorted blood CD4 and CD8 repertoires so that the CD4 or CD8 identity of scalp clones could be inferred. TCRdb mirrors the immuneACCESS table, restricted to in-frame sequences. Some clones are absent from its copies; in checked studies, under half trace to an unresolved V gene, and the reason for the others is unknown. V, J and clone size derive from that table, while D and trimming were established from the DNA sequence. The table records over 250,000 clones for this sample, and not one of them appears only once. Roughly 1.2% of the sample lies in the top ten.

Study-wide findings and limitations: Compared with normal scalp, lesional scalp, particularly in alopecia totalis/universalis, had higher clonality and more expanded CD8+ clones, which suggests antigenic drive. Shared TCR sequences between patients were less evident than in mice, which may be partly attributable to HLA diversity in the patient population. Unlike mouse skin, which is dominated by gammadelta T cells, normal human skin has resident alphabeta T cells that are also sequenced, and this complicates analysis of the scalp TCR repertoire.

Sample: CD4+ T cells sorted from a lymph node. The clonotype was recovered from a C3H/HeJ mouse with alopecia areata. With respect to MHC, this strain carries the haplotype H2-k. The sequence links TRBV5 to TRBJ2-5; possibly the D gene is TRBD2, per 6 matching bases. CDR3 DNA (partial): TGTGCCAGCAGCCAAGATTCTGGGGCGGCAGTAAACCAAGAC. This translates into CASSQDSGAAVNQD. The entire CDR3 protein reads CASSQDSGAAVNQDTQYF.